Listed below are T cell receptor beta chains from one sample, sequenced in a study of blood T cell repertoires in COVID-19. Sequencing was performed with immunoSEQ multiplex PCR; in TCRdb, only in-frame clones are kept and a portion is missing. Seen here are almost 350,000 clones, more than 70% observed once, and the top ten hold under 5%. The sequenced sample consisted of peripheral blood. These receptors were collected from a woman aged 60-75 years with COVID-19, enrolled during active disease. CDR3s include the opening cysteine and the closing phenylalanine or tryptophan. Fields, in order: V gene, D gene, J gene, clone size, CDR3 DNA, CDR3 protein. A D gene is named only where the DNA matches it firmly. For some rows the clone size is stated as once, few or many, or as a class when expanded; others skip it.

V: TRBV15; D: TRBD1; J: TRBJ1-4; size: -; DNA: TGTGCCACCAGCAGGGACAGGGGATCAACTAATGAAAAACTGTTTTTT; CDR3: CATSRDRGSTNEKLFF
V: TRBV19; D: -; J: TRBJ1-1; size: -; DNA: TGTGCCAGTAGTATAGGAGGGAAGAACACTGAAGCTTTCTTT; CDR3: CASSIGGKNTEAFF
V: TRBV7-8; D: TRBD1; J: TRBJ1-2; size: -; DNA: TGTGCCAGCAGCGCGGGACAGCGTTCCAGCTACACCTTC; CDR3: CASSAGQRSSYTF
V: TRBV27; D: TRBD1; J: TRBJ1-2; size: once; DNA: TGTGCCAGCAGTCCTAACCCGGGACAGGGGGTCGGCTATGGCTACACCTTC; CDR3: CASSPNPGQGVGYGYTF
V: TRBV6-1; D: -; J: TRBJ2-7; size: -; DNA: TGTGCCAGCAGTGGCAGGGTGGGGATGTCTTCCTACGAGCAGTACTTC; CDR3: CASSGRVGMSSYEQYF
V: TRBV24-1; D: TRBD2; J: TRBJ2-7; size: -; DNA: TGTGCCACCAGTGATTTAGCGGGGAGCAGCTACGAGCAGTACTTC; CDR3: CATSDLAGSSYEQYF
V: TRBV6-2/TRBV6-3; D: TRBD1; J: TRBJ2-4; size: -; DNA: TGTGCCAGCAGCCAGACAGGGGTGGCAAAAAACATTCAGTACTTC; CDR3: CASSQTGVAKNIQYF
V: TRBV2; D: -; J: TRBJ2-5; size: -; DNA: TGTGCCAGCAACCGACAGCAAGAGACCCAGTACTTC; CDR3: CASNRQQETQYF
V: TRBV3-1/TRBV3-2; D: -; J: TRBJ2-7; size: -; DNA: TGTGCCAGCAGCCAAGATCTACGCGGCCCCTACGAGCAGTACTTC; CDR3: CASSQDLRGPYEQYF
V: TRBV19; D: -; J: TRBJ1-1; size: -; DNA: TGTGCCAGTAGTATGTACGGGTTTGAGGCTTTCTTT; CDR3: CASSMYGFEAFF
V: TRBV13; D: TRBD1; J: TRBJ1-1; size: -; DNA: TGTGCCAGCAGCATTGGGACAGGAATTGTGAGAACTGAAGCTTTCTTT; CDR3: CASSIGTGIVRTEAFF
V: TRBV5-4; D: -; J: TRBJ2-3; size: -; DNA: TGTGCCAGCAGCTTGCCGGGGGACTTAACAGATACGCAGTATTTT; CDR3: CASSLPGDLTDTQYF
V: TRBV4-1; D: -; J: TRBJ1-2; size: -; DNA: TGCGCCAGCAGCCTGAGTCTTACTCCGGGACAATATGGCTACACCTTC; CDR3: CASSLSLTPGQYGYTF
V: TRBV28; D: -; J: TRBJ2-3; size: -; DNA: TGTGCCAGCAGTTCCCATGGCCGAGATACGCAGTATTTT; CDR3: CASSSHGRDTQYF
V: TRBV7-9; D: TRBD2; J: TRBJ2-5; size: few; DNA: TGTGCCAGCACCCTCCCGGGGGGGAAGTACCAAGAGACCCAGTACTTC; CDR3: CASTLPGGKYQETQYF
V: TRBV3-1/TRBV3-2; D: -; J: TRBJ2-1; size: -; DNA: TGTGCCAGCAGCCAAGTACAGCGGGACACCTACAATGAGCAGTTCTTC; CDR3: CASSQVQRDTYNEQFF
V: TRBV24-1; D: -; J: TRBJ1-1; size: -; DNA: TGTGCCCCCCACGCGGGCTACCAAAAGGGCACTGAAGCTTTCTTT; CDR3: CAPHAGYQKGTEAFF
V: TRBV7-8; D: TRBD1; J: TRBJ1-5; size: -; DNA: TGTGCCAGCAGCCTAACCTGGACAGGGAATCAGCCCCAGCATTTT; CDR3: CASSLTWTGNQPQHF
V: TRBV20-1; D: TRBD2; J: TRBJ2-1; size: -; DNA: TGCAGTGCTAGTGGGACGACTAGCGGGCGAACCAATGAGCAGTTCTTC; CDR3: CSASGTTSGRTNEQFF
V: TRBV5-4; D: -; J: TRBJ2-5; size: -; DNA: TGTGCCAGCAGCTTAGTTGGGAGAGAGACCCAGTACTTC; CDR3: CASSLVGRETQYF
V: TRBV11-2; D: -; J: TRBJ2-2; size: -; DNA: TGTGCCAGCAGCTTAACAGCAAACACCGGGGAGCTGTTTTTT; CDR3: CASSLTANTGELFF
V: TRBV19; D: TRBD1; J: TRBJ2-2; size: once; DNA: TGTGCCAGTAGTATACAGGGGGCATGGACCGGGGAGCTGTTTTTT; CDR3: CASSIQGAWTGELFF
V: TRBV28; D: -; J: TRBJ1-6; size: -; DNA: TGTGCCAGCAGTTCCACAGTCAGTCGGTATAATTCACCCCTCCACTTT; CDR3: CASSSTVSRYNSPLHF